Listed here are 14 T cell receptor beta chains from one sample, sequenced in a study of regulatory T cells in long-lasting Graves disease. Time point here: newly diagnosed GD, antithyroid drugs for less than 3 months. Construction of the TCR library relied on RNA isolated from PBMCs. Construction of TCR beta libraries relied on iRepertoire HTBI primers and on Arm-PCR targeting CDR3 regions. TCRdb reprocessed the multiplex PCR reads with MiXCR, giving one entry per CDR3 protein. Here the sample spans approximately 250,000 distinct CDR3 sequences, approximately 20% being singletons. The sample here was peripheral blood mononuclear cells (PBMCs), taken at new diagnosis, from a patient treated with antithyroid drugs. The receptors stem from a female donor with Graves disease.

This chain joins TRBV7-9 and TRBJ2-7; the match to TRBD1 covers 10 bases. This CDR3 is built from 16 residues. Unmatched junction bases numbered 9, after V lost 5 bases and J lost 2 bases. Per the germline V gene, CDR1 is SEHNR and CDR2 is FQNEAQ (reference sequence). CDR3 nucleotide sequence: TGTGCCAGCAGCAATCGCCGGGACAGGGGAACCTACGAGCAGTACTTC. This translates into CASSNRRDRGTYEQYF. Full variable domain (remainder filled in from reference TRBV7-9 and TRBJ2-7): DTGVSQNPRHKITKRGQNVTFRCDPISEHNRLYWYRQTLGQGPEFLTYFQNEAQLEKSRLLSDRFSAERPKGSFSTLEIQRTEQGDSAMYLCASSNRRDRGTYEQYFGPGTRLTVT.

This clonotype was found many times. The V and J genes are TRBV28 and TRBJ2-1, with a weak D call TRBD2 (6 bases). The CDR3 covers 13 residues. Germline V CDR1 and CDR2: MDHEN, SYDVKM. The germline V and J ends were trimmed by 9 bases and 0 bases, with 9 bases remaining between them. CDR3 sequence (DNA): TGTGCCAGTAGCGGAGCCTCCTACAATGAGCAGTTCTTC. Amino acid sequence: CASSGASYNEQFF.

This clonotype was seen repeatedly, ten times or more. This chain uses TRBV3-1 with TRBJ2-7; maybe TRBD2 (6 bases). CDR1 LGHDT and CDR2 YNNKEL come from the germline V gene (reference sequence). The CDR3 totals 12 residues. V lost 1 base, J lost 9 bases, and 10 bases lay in between. The CDR3 nucleotides read TGTGCCAGCAGCCAAGCGAGGAGGGGGCAGTACTTC. Its translation: CASSQARRGQYF.

The rearrangement joins TRBV7-6 to TRBJ2-3; D might be TRBD1 (5 bases). Germline-derived CDR1 and CDR2 are SGHVS and FNYEAQ. The V end was cut by 1 base, the J end by 2 bases, with 10 bases between. The CDR3 totals 15 residues. Here the CDR3 DNA reads TGTGCCAGCAGCTTAGAGGCAGGGAACACAGATACGCAGTATTTT. Its translation: CASSLEAGNTDTQYF.

The rearrangement joins TRBV2 to TRBJ2-1; tentative D call: TRBD2 (6 bases). Trimming removed 4 bases from V and 14 bases from J, with 27 bases in between. The germline gives CDR1 SNHLY, CDR2 FYNNEI. CDR3 size: 16 residues. As DNA, the CDR3 is TGTGCCAGCAGTGCACGCCGACAGCGAGGACTACCCGAAGAGTTCTTC. Translated: CASSARRQRGLPEEFF.

A remark on this clonotype: At one end the junction does not follow the germline gene, possibly because of a read error. This chain connects TRBV14 to TRBJ2-5; no firm D call. Per the germline V gene, CDR1 is SGHDN and CDR2 is FVKESK. The CDR3 covers 15 residues. CDR3 DNA: TGTGCCAGCGGCCAAGATAGGCGGTTCCAAGAGACCCAGTACTTC. Encoded protein: CASGQDRRFQETQYF. Looking up the rest from reference TRBV14 and TRBJ2-5 gives the full variable domain: EAGVTQFPSHSVIEKGQTVTLRCDPISGHDNLYWYRRVMGKEIKFLLHFVKESKQDESGMPNNRFLAERTGGTYSTLKVQPAELEDSGVYFCASGQDRRFQETQYFGPGTRLLVL.

This clonotype showed up many times. The rearrangement links TRBV2 to TRBJ2-5; 10 bases align to TRBD2. This CDR3 comprises 17 residues. The germline CDR1 and CDR2 sequences are SNHLY and FYNNEI. Unmatched junction bases numbered 10, after V lost 6 bases and J lost 0 bases. This CDR3 reads CASSPGLGLADQETQYF. CDR3 DNA: TGTGCCAGCAGCCCTGGGCTCGGACTAGCGGACCAAGAGACCCAGTACTTC.

This clonotype has a count of ten or more. The gene calls are TRBV11-2 and TRBJ2-7; 9 bases align to TRBD1. The V segment lost 0 bases and the J segment 0 bases; nucleotides outside the gene matches: 6. The CDR3 extends over 17 amino acids. Germline CDR1 is SGHAT and CDR2 is FQNNGV. The CDR3 sequence is CASSLDPRDRVSYEQYF. As DNA, the CDR3 is TGTGCCAGCAGCTTAGATCCCCGGGACAGGGTCTCCTACGAGCAGTACTTC. Complete variable domain (other parts from reference TRBV11-2 and TRBJ2-7): EAGVAQSPRYKIIEKRQSVAFWCNPISGHATLYWYQQILGQGPKLLIQFQNNGVVDDSQLPKDRFSAERLKGVDSTLKIQPAKLEDSAVYLCASSLDPRDRVSYEQYFGPGTRLTVT.

A few counts support this clonotype. V gene TRBV11-1 combines with J gene TRBJ2-4, with D possibly being TRBD1 (6 bases). Per germline, CDR1 SGHAT and CDR2 FQDESV (reference sequence). Trimming shortened V by 4 bases and J by 5 bases, and 9 bases separated the two germline ends. The CDR3 is 13 residues long. CDR3 nucleotide sequence: TGTGCCAGCAGCTGGGCAGGGGAAAACATTCAGTACTTC. As protein: CASSWAGENIQYF.

This clonotype was picked up many times. The V and J genes are TRBV7-9 and TRBJ2-1, with 7 nucleotides matching TRBD2. Unmatched junction bases numbered 9, after V lost 4 bases and J lost 6 bases. The germline gives CDR1 SEHNR, CDR2 FQNEAQ (reference sequence). CDR3 size: 15 residues. CDR3 amino acids: CASSYLTSAINEQFF. CDR3 bases: TGTGCCAGCAGCTACCTTACTAGCGCAATCAATGAGCAGTTCTTC.

V gene TRBV19 combines with J gene TRBJ2-1; D assignment may be TRBD1 or TRBD2 (5 bases each). The germline gives CDR1 LNHDA, CDR2 SQIVND (reference sequence). Trimming took off 2 bases at V and 7 bases at J, with 18 bases between the two ends. The CDR3 consists of 16 residues. In DNA form, the CDR3 reads TGTGCCAGTAGTATAAATGGCTACGAGGGGCTTAATGAGCAGTTCTTC. Its translation: CASSINGYEGLNEQFF. Drawing the rest from reference TRBV19 and TRBJ2-1, the complete variable domain is DGGITQSPKYLFRKEGQNVTLSCEQNLNHDAMYWYRQDPGQGLRLIYYSQIVNDFQKGDIAEGYSVSREKKESFPLTVTSAQKNPTAFYLCASSINGYEGLNEQFFGPGTRLTVL.

With regard to this clonotype: It is likely a read error: a sequence one base away is far more abundant. The V call is TRBV7-3, the J call TRBJ2-7; maybe TRBD1 (6 bases). Trimming took off 5 bases at V and 4 bases at J, with 12 bases between the two ends. CDR3 size: 13 residues. Germline CDR1 is SGHTA and CDR2 is FQGTGA. Here the CDR3 reads CASSNTQGYEQYF. The DNA for the CDR3 is TGTGCCAGCAGCAACACCCAGGGGTACGAGCAGTACTTC.

The chain employs TRBV24-1 and TRBJ1-2; D perhaps matches TRBD1 (6 bases). The CDR3 runs to 12 residues. Germline lookup yields CDR1 KGHDR and CDR2 SFDVKD. Trimming took 11 bases from V and 6 from J, leaving 15 bases between them. The chain's CDR3 is CASPTGFHGYTF. The DNA for the CDR3 is TGTGCCAGCCCTACAGGGTTCCATGGCTACACCTTC.

This clonotype was detected a few times. DNA of the CDR3: TGTGCCAGCAGTTCCCGGGAGGGTGGGAGGGAGGCCCAAGAGACCCAGTACTTC. Amino acid sequence: CASSSREGGREAQETQYF. The chain couples TRBV28 to TRBJ2-5, with TRBD2 matching 8 bases. CDR1 is MDHEN, CDR2 SYDVKM, per germline. V was pared by 4 bases and J by 1 base, with 14 bases of the junction left unmatched. The CDR3 totals 18 residues.